Detailed here is one T cell receptor beta chain. The target antigen is unknown. Sequenced by immunoSEQ multiplex PCR; TCRdb stores in-frame clones only, minus some. Of 2 million to 2.5 million clones listed, 85% to 95% are singletons. These data belong to a study of shared clonotypes between healthy human individuals. Overall study findings and caveats: Generally, estimated richness proved larger in naive subsets than it did in memory subsets.

This CDR3 region has 16 residues. The V gene's germline CDR1 is MNHEY and CDR2 SVGAGI. V gave up 1 base and J gave up 5 bases; unmatched junction bases: 7. This receptor was taken from a man between 18 and 29 years old in good health. Some clones in this sample may be carry-over from other donors' samples. The sequenced material came from naive CD4+ T cells from PBMCs. Documented subset: CD45RA+ positively selected. The V and J genes are TRBV6-5 and TRBJ1-1, with 10 bases aligning to TRBD1. The DNA of the CDR3 is TGTGCCAGCAGTTACTGGTCCGGACAGGGGGTTACTGAAGCTTTCTTT. Its translation is CASSYWSGQGVTEAFF.